One sample yielded the 26 T cell receptor beta chains listed below, sequenced in a study of T-cell reconstitution after alpha-beta-depleted transplantation in children. As it was prepared, the TCRbeta library received unique molecular identifiers. TCRdb re-derived calls from the PCR reads in MiXCR, one entry per CDR3 protein. Here the sample spans about 400,000 distinct CDR3 sequences, roughly 21% being singletons. Material: PBMCs from the stem cell graft donor, obtained from the stem cell graft. The receptors shown here come from a human donor who donated a stem cell graft to a child with acute myeloid leukemia.

This clonotype was observed a few times. Here the CDR3 reads CASSLRAAEAFF. The CDR3 nucleotides are TGTGCCAGCAGTTTAAGGGCGGCTGAAGCTTTCTTT. The chain combines TRBV28 with TRBJ1-1; no firm D call. The V end lost 2 bases, the J end lost 6 bases, and 7 bases lay between the germline ends. Germline V lookup: CDR1 MDHEN, CDR2 SYDVKM. This CDR3 is built from 12 residues.

This clonotype was counted a few times. J is TRBJ2-1 and V is TRBV27, with D tentatively TRBD1 or TRBD2 (5 bases each). Between the trimmed V and J ends, which lost 4 bases and 14 bases, there was a span of 21 bases. The CDR3 has 14 residues. CDR1 is MNHEY and CDR2 is SMNVEV in the germline V gene (reference sequence). CDR3 residues: CASSSLGASGREFF. In DNA, the CDR3 is TGTGCCAGCAGTTCGCTAGGGGCCAGCGGTAGGGAGTTCTTC.

V is TRBV28 and J is TRBJ2-1, with 7 bases that match TRBD1. Per germline, CDR1 MDHEN and CDR2 SYDVKM. The CDR3 extends over 14 amino acids. V gave up 5 bases and J gave up 8 bases; unmatched junction bases: 9. CDR3 sequence: CASSTLTGLDEQFF. The CDR3 nucleotides are TGTGCCAGCAGTACCCTGACAGGGCTGGATGAGCAGTTCTTC.

The V gene is TRBV12-3 or TRBV12-4, the J gene TRBJ2-4; 7 bases fit TRBD2. J was trimmed by 3 bases and V by 1 base; bases with no gene match: 6. The CDR3 spans 16 residues. In DNA form, the CDR3 reads TGTGCCAGCAGTTTAGGGGAGGGAATACTCAAAAACATTCAGTACTTC. Its protein product is CASSLGEGILKNIQYF.

This rearrangement joins TRBV29-1 to TRBJ2-2; D call uncertain. From germline, CDR1 is SQVTM and CDR2 ANQGSEA. Trimming left V 3 bases short and J 0 bases short, with 5 bases between. The CDR3 covers 13 residues. DNA for the CDR3: TGCAGCGTTGAGCCTACGAACACCGGGGAGCTGTTTTTT. It encodes CSVEPTNTGELFF.

This clonotype was observed many times. The chain has TRBV12-3 or TRBV12-4 and TRBJ1-3, with a weak D call TRBD1 (5 bases). V dropped 5 bases and J dropped 0 bases, with 11 bases sitting between them. The CDR3 consists of 15 residues. The CDR3: CASSGPGNSGNTIYF. The CDR3 DNA reads as TGTGCCAGCAGTGGCCCAGGGAACTCTGGAAACACCATATATTTT.

This clonotype was counted at least ten times. The chain employs TRBV28 and TRBJ2-4, with D possibly being TRBD2 (5 bases). The length of the CDR3 is 17 residues. CDR1 and CDR2 from the germline V gene are MDHEN and SYDVKM. Between the trimmed V and J ends, which lost 8 bases and 1 base, there was a span of 21 bases. The CDR3 spells CASRGIWFSSAKNIQYF. The CDR3, as DNA: TGTGCCAGCCGGGGAATTTGGTTCTCTTCGGCCAAAAACATTCAGTACTTC.

This clonotype was observed at least ten times. This sequence joins TRBV29-1 and TRBJ2-1, with D tentatively TRBD2 (5 bases). The CDR3 contains 15 residues. V lost 3 bases and J lost 4, with 16 bases in between. Germline CDR1 SQVTM, CDR2 ANQGSEA. DNA for the CDR3: TGCAGCGTTGAGGGAATGGAGCGGATATACAATGAGCAGTTCTTC. Residues: CSVEGMERIYNEQFF.

V usage is TRBV5-1 and J usage is TRBJ2-3; D ambiguous. CDR3 size: 14 residues. CDR1 is SGHRS, CDR2 YFSETQ, per germline. Trimming took 0 bases from V and 6 from J, leaving 11 bases between them. CDR3 residues: CASSLDRVSDTQYF. CDR3 in DNA: TGCGCCAGCAGCTTGGATAGGGTATCCGATACGCAGTATTTT.

To note about this clonotype: This clone may be a read error of a much larger clone one base away. The chain is built from TRBV15 and TRBJ2-4; the D call may be TRBD1 or TRBD2 (5 bases each). The CDR3 sequence is 14 residues long. Per the germline V gene, CDR1 is LNHNV and CDR2 is YYDKDF (reference sequence). The CDR3 is CATSRDGTRNIRYF. The DNA for the CDR3 is TGTGCCACCAGCAGAGATGGGACCAGGAACATTCGGTACTTC.

This clonotype occurred a few times. This CDR3 is CASSENRGRRNEKLFF. The CDR3 region has the DNA TGTGCCAGCAGCGAAAACAGGGGGCGACGTAATGAAAAACTGTTTTTT. The chain carries TRBV5-6 and TRBJ1-4; 9 nucleotides line up with TRBD1. Germline values: CDR1 SGHDT, CDR2 YYEEEE. Trimming at V came to 4 bases and at J to 4 bases, leaving 8 bases not matched to a gene. The CDR3 is made up of 16 amino acids.

The chain combines TRBV6-6 with TRBJ2-1; D unclear. Germline CDR1 reads MNHNY; CDR2 reads SVGAGI (reference sequence). The CDR3 consists of 12 residues. The V end lost 4 bases, the J end lost 10 bases, and 11 bases lay between the germline ends. The CDR3 region is CASSSRFPEQFF. CDR3 DNA sequence: TGTGCCAGCAGTTCTAGGTTCCCCGAGCAGTTCTTC.

The chain employs TRBV6-4 and TRBJ2-2; 9 nucleotides agree with TRBD2. Germline V CDR1 and CDR2: MRHNA, SNTAGT. V trimming: 5 bases; J trimming: 4 bases; junction bases outside the gene matches: 8. This CDR3 has 16 residues. CDR3 in DNA: TGTGCCAGCAGTCCCATAGCGGGAGCGGCCACCGGGGAGCTGTTTTTT. Translating it yields CASSPIAGAATGELFF.

This chain uses TRBV5-1 with TRBJ2-7; TRBD2 aligns across 11 bases. Germline-derived CDR1 and CDR2 are SGHRS and YFSETQ. V lost 4 bases to trimming and J lost 2 bases; unmatched junction nucleotides: 5. The CDR3 runs to 15 residues. For the CDR3, the DNA is TGCGCCAGCAGCGAGGGGACTAGCGGTACCTACGAGCAGTACTTC. Translated, it gives CASSEGTSGTYEQYF.

The V call is TRBV11-2, the J call TRBJ2-1; the match to TRBD2 covers 13 bases. The ends lost 4 bases at V and 4 bases at J; junction bases unmatched: 10. The CDR3 length is 18 residues. Germline V gene data show CDR1 as SGHAT and CDR2 as FQNNGV. DNA for the CDR3: TGTGCCAGCAGCTCAGGACTAGCGGGAGTCGCCCGTTACAATGAGCAGTTCTTC. Protein sequence: CASSSGLAGVARYNEQFF.

The V gene is TRBV7-2, the J gene TRBJ2-1; D may be TRBD1 or TRBD2 (5 bases each). V shed 5 bases and J shed 8 bases, with 13 bases lying between them. The germline V gene has CDR1 SGHTA and CDR2 FQGNSA. The CDR3 is made up of 13 amino acids. In DNA form, the CDR3 reads TGTGCCAGCAGCACCACCCGGGACGATGAGCAGTTCTTC. Protein product: CASSTTRDDEQFF.

The chain combines TRBV11-2 with TRBJ2-7, with unresolved D. Germline V gives CDR1 SGHAT, CDR2 FQNNGV. Trimming cost V 5 bases and J 3 bases, with 14 bases left between them. This CDR3 has 14 amino acids. Here the CDR3 reads CASSLHHLGYEQYF. CDR3 bases: TGTGCCAGCAGCCTCCACCACCTGGGCTACGAGCAGTACTTC.

In this sample, this clonotype turned up many times. This chain connects TRBV7-2 to TRBJ2-1, with TRBD2 matching over 9 bases. The junction had 11 bases not matched to a gene; V was cut back by 4 bases and J by 7 bases. Germline CDR1 SGHTA, CDR2 FQGNSA. CDR3 size: 16 residues. The CDR3: CASSSGLAGNMNEQFF. As DNA, the CDR3 is TGTGCCAGCAGCTCGGGACTAGCCGGCAATATGAATGAGCAGTTCTTC.

The rearrangement uses TRBV4-1 and TRBJ2-5, with D hard to call. This CDR3 comprises 14 residues. The ends were cut back, 4 bases at V and 5 bases at J, with 14 bases in the middle. The germline CDR1 and CDR2 sequences are MGHRA and YSYEKL. This chain's CDR3 is CASSLGSYAETQYF. CDR3 sequence (DNA): TGCGCCAGCAGCCTTGGTAGCTACGCGGAGACCCAGTACTTC.

This clonotype came up a few times. J is TRBJ1-1 and V is TRBV7-9, with 9 bases fitting TRBD1. V lost 5 bases and J lost 7; bases outside the gene matches: 5. Germline assignment: CDR1 SEHNR and CDR2 FQNEAQ (reference sequence). The CDR3 is 13 residues long. The CDR3 loop reads CASSGRTGVEAFF. DNA for the CDR3: TGTGCCAGCAGCGGGAGGACAGGGGTTGAAGCTTTCTTT.

This clonotype has more than one count but fewer than ten. The chain links TRBV5-1 to TRBJ2-7; 9 bases agree with TRBD2. The CDR3 has 15 amino acids. In germline, CDR1 is SGHRS, CDR2 YFSETQ. J gave up 4 bases and V 4 bases, and 9 bases lay outside the gene matches. The CDR3 region is CASSVEGLARYEQYF. CDR3 in DNA: TGCGCCAGCAGCGTAGAGGGACTAGCAAGGTACGAGCAGTACTTC.

The sample holds a few counts of this clonotype. This chain connects TRBV7-9 to TRBJ1-1; D gene unclear. The CDR3 extends over 12 amino acids. Trimming shortened V by 10 bases and J by 5 bases, and 14 bases separated the two germline ends. Germline V CDR1 and CDR2: SEHNR, FQNEAQ (reference sequence). The CDR3 nucleotides are TGTGCCACCAACGGACGGGATACTGAAGCTTTCTTT. Residues: CATNGRDTEAFF.

The gene calls are TRBV7-9 and TRBJ2-7, with a weak D call TRBD1 (6 bases). Germline V gene lookup returns CDR1 SEHNR and CDR2 FQNEAQ (reference sequence). The CDR3 extends over 14 amino acids. Trimming removed 1 base from V and 7 bases from J, with 14 bases in between. CDR3 nucleotide sequence: TGTGCCAGCAGCTTAGGGCAGGGGAGAGGAGAGCAGTACTTC. Protein product: CASSLGQGRGEQYF.

The chain recombines TRBV12-3 or TRBV12-4 with TRBJ2-1, with D perhaps TRBD2 (6 bases). CDR3 length equals 13 residues. Trimming stripped 2 bases from V and 9 bases from J, with 11 bases between. The CDR3 region has the DNA TGTGCCAGCAGTTTACGCGGGAATGGTGAGCAGTTCTTC. This sequence encodes CASSLRGNGEQFF.

The V call is TRBV5-1, the J call TRBJ2-3; D gene uncertain. In germline, CDR1 is SGHRS, CDR2 YFSETQ. V was shortened by 7 bases and J by 6 bases, with 21 bases between the two germline ends. The CDR3 is 15 amino acids. The CDR3 DNA reads TGCGCCAGCTCCCGGGCATCAGGCACGGGTGATACGCAGTATTTT. Encoded protein: CASSRASGTGDTQYF.

The chain joins TRBV7-2 to TRBJ2-7; D is unclear. This CDR3 has 14 amino acids. Germline V gene data show CDR1 as SGHTA and CDR2 as FQGNSA. With 5 bases removed from V and 2 bases from J, the gap between germline ends came to 13 bases. The CDR3 here is CASSTQSAAYEQYF. CDR3 nucleotide sequence: TGTGCCAGCAGCACCCAATCGGCGGCCTACGAGCAGTACTTC.